This record covers a single T cell receptor beta chain. Sample time point: after neoadjuvant nivolumab, at surgical resection. The CDR3 is 15 amino acids. From germline, CDR1 is WSHSY and CDR2 SAAADI. Trimming removed 3 bases at V and 5 bases at J, with 16 bases between. The record originates from a study of neoadjuvant anti-PD-1 for oral cavity cancer. Produced via immunoSEQ multiplex PCR; TCRdb's table is partial and in-frame only. The sample has about 68,000 clones; 85% are singletons. V is TRBV10-2 and J is TRBJ2-5; no firm D call. This clonotype was obtained from a person aged 35-79 years with oral cavity squamous cell carcinoma. The source material was PBMCs, sampled after nivolumab (anti-PD-1) treatment. The CDR3 spells CASSENVGHRETQYF. CDR3 nucleotides: TGCGCCAGCAGTGAAAATGTGGGCCACCGCGAGACCCAGTACTTC.